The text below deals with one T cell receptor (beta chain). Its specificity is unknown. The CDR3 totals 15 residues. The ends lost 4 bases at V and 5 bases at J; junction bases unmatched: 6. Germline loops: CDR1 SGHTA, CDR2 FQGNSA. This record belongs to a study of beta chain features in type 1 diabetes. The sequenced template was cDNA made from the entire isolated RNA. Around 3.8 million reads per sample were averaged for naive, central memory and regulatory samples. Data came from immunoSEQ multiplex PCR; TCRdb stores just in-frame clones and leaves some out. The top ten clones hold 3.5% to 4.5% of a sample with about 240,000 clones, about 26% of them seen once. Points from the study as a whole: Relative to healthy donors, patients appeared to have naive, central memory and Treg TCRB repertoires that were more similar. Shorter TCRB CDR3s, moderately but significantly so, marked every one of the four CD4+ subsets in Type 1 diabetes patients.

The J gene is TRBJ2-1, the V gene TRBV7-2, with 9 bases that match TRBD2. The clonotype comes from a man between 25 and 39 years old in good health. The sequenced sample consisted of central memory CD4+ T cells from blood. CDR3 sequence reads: CASSSGGRANNEQFF. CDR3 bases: TGTGCCAGCAGCTCTGGCGGGAGGGCAAACAATGAGCAGTTCTTC.